The 28 T cell receptor beta chains given below trace back to one sample, sequenced in a study of blood T cell repertoires in COVID-19. Profiling relied on immunoSEQ multiplex PCR, and the TCRdb table lists in-frame clones only, not all of them. The table records about 120,000 clones, around 76% of them present only once. The specimen was peripheral blood. The receptors originated from a man aged 70-80 years with acute or convalescent COVID-19.

This clone is medium-sized within its sample. This sequence joins TRBV2 and TRBJ2-5, with TRBD1 matching over 9 bases. Germline CDR1 and CDR2: SNHLY and FYNNEI. Losses at the gene ends were 7 bases for V and 2 bases for J; bases not matched to a gene: 2. The CDR3 sequence is 13 residues long. CDR3 bases: TGTGCCAGCACTGGGACAGGGCAAGAGACCCAGTACTTC. This translates into CASTGTGQETQYF.

The chain carries TRBV2 and TRBJ1-6; D gene uncertain. Germline V gene sequence: CDR1 SNHLY, CDR2 FYNNEI. Trimming removed 4 bases from V and 10 bases from J, with 5 bases in between. The CDR3 sequence is 11 residues long. The CDR3 nucleotides read TGTGCCAGCAGTGGTCGGTCACCCCTCCACTTT. It translates to CASSGRSPLHF.

The chain combines TRBV3-1 (or the pseudogene TRBV3-2) with TRBJ2-1; D is unresolved. Trimming removed 5 bases at V and 1 base at J, with 6 bases between. The CDR3 totals 13 residues. Germline V CDR1 and CDR2: LGHDT, YNNKEL (reference sequence). CDR3 nucleotides: TGTGCCAGCAGCGCAGGATCCTACAATGAGCAGTTCTTC. Translating gives CASSAGSYNEQFF.

The V and J genes are TRBV18 and TRBJ1-4, with 9 bases matching TRBD1. Per the germline V gene, CDR1 is KGHSH and CDR2 is LQKENI. The CDR3 is made up of 15 amino acids. Unmatched junction bases numbered 10, after V lost 6 bases and J lost 8 bases. The CDR3, as DNA: TGTGCCAGCTCGTATGTAGGACAGGGGAACGAAAAACTGTTTTTT. This translates into CASSYVGQGNEKLFF. The full variable domain, completed using reference TRBV18 and TRBJ1-4, is NAGVMQNPRHLVRRRGQEARLRCSPMKGHSHVYWYRQLPEEGLKFMVYLQKENIIDESGMPKERFSAEFPKEGPSILRIQQVVRGDSAAYFCASSYVGQGNEKLFFGSGTQLSVL.

This clone appeared a few times. The V call is TRBV5-1, the J call TRBJ2-7; 8 nucleotides line up with TRBD2. Trimming at V came to 0 bases and at J to 7 bases, leaving 6 bases not matched to a gene. Germline CDR1 and CDR2: SGHRS and YFSETQ. The CDR3 spans 14 residues. This chain's CDR3 is CASSLAGGAGEQYF. CDR3 nucleotide sequence: TGCGCCAGCAGCTTGGCGGGGGGGGCCGGGGAGCAGTACTTC.

V gene TRBV2 combines with J gene TRBJ1-5; 7 bases match TRBD1. Germline values: CDR1 SNHLY, CDR2 FYNNEI. V dropped 5 bases and J dropped 4; count of bases not matched to a gene: 2. This CDR3 is 13 amino acids long. As DNA, the CDR3 is TGTGCCAGCAGTCGGGACAGAAATCAGCCCCAGCATTTT. Its translation is CASSRDRNQPQHF. Full variable domain (rest looked up from reference TRBV2 and TRBJ1-5): EPEVTQTPSHQVTQMGQEVILRCVPISNHLYFYWYRQILGQKVEFLVSFYNNEISEKSEIFDDQFSVERPDGSNFTLKIRSTKLEDSAMYFCASSRDRNQPQHFGDGTRLSIL.

The genes are TRBV19 and TRBJ2-3; 7 nucleotides line up with TRBD2. Trimming at V came to 4 bases and at J to 1 base, leaving 8 bases not matched to a gene. Germline values: CDR1 LNHDA, CDR2 SQIVND (reference sequence). This CDR3 contains 16 residues. The CDR3 loop is CASSTPMAGGTDTQYF. Here the CDR3 DNA reads TGTGCCAGTAGTACCCCCATGGCGGGGGGCACAGATACGCAGTATTTT.

The chain combines TRBV19 with TRBJ1-3; tentatively, D is TRBD1 (5 bases). Germline V lookup: CDR1 LNHDA, CDR2 SQIVND (reference sequence). This CDR3 is built from 12 residues. V lost 7 bases, J lost 4 bases, and 8 bases lay in between. For the CDR3, the DNA is TGTGCCAGTACCGGGGGAGGAAACACCATATATTTT. Its protein is CASTGGGNTIYF.

The chain combines TRBV7-3 with TRBJ2-2; 8 positions match TRBD2. Losses at the gene ends were 3 bases for V and 0 bases for J; bases not matched to a gene: 3. Germline lookup yields CDR1 SGHTA and CDR2 FQGTGA. The CDR3 covers 16 residues. CDR3 coding DNA: TGTGCCAGCAGCTTGACGGGGGGGACGAACACCGGGGAGCTGTTTTTT. Encoded protein: CASSLTGGTNTGELFF.

This chain uses TRBV27 with TRBJ1-3; 7 bases fit TRBD1. CDR1 is MNHEY and CDR2 is SMNVEV in the germline V gene (reference sequence). The CDR3 consists of 15 residues. V dropped 3 bases and J dropped 4; count of bases not matched to a gene: 6. CDR3 coding DNA: TGTGCCAGCAGTTTCTCGACAGGGTTGGGAAACACCATATATTTT. Encoded protein: CASSFSTGLGNTIYF.

This chain connects TRBV9 to TRBJ2-5; possibly TRBD1 for D (5 bases). V was clipped by 4 bases and J by 5 bases, with 15 bases between them. CDR1 and CDR2 (germline): SGDLS, YYNGEE. There are 14 residues in the CDR3. In DNA form, the CDR3 reads TGTGCCAGCAGCCCTCCAGGGCCGTGGGAGACCCAGTACTTC. It is translated as CASSPPGPWETQYF.

The chain uses TRBV5-1 and TRBJ2-5, with 14 bases matching TRBD2. CDR3 size: 16 residues. Germline lookup yields CDR1 SGHRS and CDR2 YFSETQ. V shed 4 bases and J 0 bases; nucleotides not matched to a gene: 2. The CDR3 reads CASSPGLAGDQETQYF. The CDR3 coding sequence is TGCGCCAGCAGCCCGGGACTAGCGGGGGACCAAGAGACCCAGTACTTC.

The V gene is TRBV6-1, the J gene TRBJ1-6, with D perhaps matching TRBD1 (5 bases). CDR3 length: 17 residues. Between the trimmed V and J ends, which lost 1 base and 7 bases, there was a span of 17 bases. Germline V gene sequence: CDR1 MNHNS, CDR2 SASEGT. The DNA for the CDR3 is TGTGCCAGCAGTGAAGAGGGGCAGATTATCGGGAATTCACCCCTCCACTTT. It yields the protein CASSEEGQIIGNSPLHF.

This rearrangement joins TRBV5-1 to TRBJ2-2, with 9 bases identical to TRBD2. Germline V gene sequence: CDR1 SGHRS, CDR2 YFSETQ. V trimming: 4 bases; J trimming: 7 bases; junction bases outside the gene matches: 8. CDR3 length: 15 amino acids. The CDR3: CASSPVSGGSGELFF. The CDR3 DNA is TGCGCCAGCAGCCCCGTTAGCGGGGGAAGCGGGGAGCTGTTTTTT.

The J gene is TRBJ1-5, the V gene TRBV19; D unresolved. This CDR3 is built from 16 residues. The V gene's germline CDR1 is LNHDA and CDR2 SQIVND (reference sequence). V was pared by 1 base and J by 3 bases, with 13 bases between. The CDR3 DNA follows: TGTGCCAGTAGTATAGTCTCGGGGATTCCCAATCAGCCCCAGCATTTT. This encodes CASSIVSGIPNQPQHF.

The rearrangement links TRBV7-2 to TRBJ1-6; TRBD1 matches 7 bases. The CDR3 contains 14 residues. Germline-derived CDR1 and CDR2 are SGHTA and FQGNSA. Trimming at V came to 2 bases and at J to 9 bases, leaving 4 bases not matched to a gene. This CDR3 reads CASSLQGTVSPLHF. Written as DNA, the CDR3 is TGTGCCAGCAGCTTACAGGGGACAGTTTCACCCCTCCACTTT.

This clone was counted a few times. The V gene is TRBV5-8, the J gene TRBJ2-3; 11 bases line up with TRBD2. V shed 2 bases, J shed 2 bases, and the junction held 7 bases outside the gene matches. The germline V gene encodes CDR1 SGHTS and CDR2 YDEGEE. CDR3 size: 17 residues. The CDR3 bases are TGTGCCAGCAGCTTTGGGGCTAGCGGGGGGATCACAGATACGCAGTATTTT. It translates to CASSFGASGGITDTQYF.

The chain combines TRBV6-6 with TRBJ1-4; no clear D gene. Germline CDR1 and CDR2: MNHNY and SVGAGI (reference sequence). This CDR3 has 12 amino acids. Trimming cost V 8 bases and J 4 bases, with 8 bases left between them. The chain's CDR3 is CASSDNNEKLFF. The CDR3 DNA reads TGTGCCAGCTCAGATAATAATGAAAAACTGTTTTTT.

CDR3 residues: CASSVDNTVLAKNIQYF. The CDR3 DNA follows: TGTGCCAGCAGCGTAGATAATACAGTCCTAGCCAAAAACATTCAGTACTTC. The chain uses TRBV9 and TRBJ2-4; no definite D call. CDR3 size: 17 residues. V was trimmed by 0 bases and J by 0 bases, leaving 13 bases between them. Germline V CDR1 and CDR2: SGDLS, YYNGEE.

V and J are TRBV5-1 and TRBJ1-3; TRBD1 aligns across 8 bases. J lost 4 bases, V lost 4 bases, and 7 bases had no gene match. Germline V gives CDR1 SGHRS, CDR2 YFSETQ. The CDR3 has 15 amino acids. CDR3 sequence: CASSIWTGRGNTIYF. The CDR3, as DNA: TGCGCCAGCAGCATCTGGACAGGGCGCGGAAACACCATATATTTT.

Of note for this clone: One junction end does not reproduce the germline sequence, and a read error may be involved. The chain employs TRBV15 and TRBJ2-7; D might be TRBD1 (6 bases). The CDR3 extends over 12 amino acids. CDR1 and CDR2 from the germline V gene are LNHNV and YYDKDF (reference sequence). The chain's CDR3 is CATSRDHGQRDF. CDR3 nucleotides: TGTGCCACCAGCAGAGATCACGGACAGAGGGACTTC.

The chain uses TRBV13 and TRBJ2-7, with D uncertain. V was shortened by 3 bases and J by 0 bases, with 6 bases between the two germline ends. Germline lookup yields CDR1 PRHDT and CDR2 FYEKMQ (reference sequence). The length of the CDR3 is 13 residues. DNA of the CDR3: TGTGCCAGCAGCTTGGCCCCCTCCTACGAGCAGTACTTC. It yields the protein CASSLAPSYEQYF. The whole variable domain, filled in from reference TRBV13 and TRBJ2-7, reads AAGVIQSPRHLIKEKRETATLKCYPIPRHDTVYWYQQGPGQDPQFLISFYEKMQSDKGSIPDRFSAQQFSDYHSELNMSSLELGDSALYFCASSLAPSYEQYFGPGTRLTVT.

J is TRBJ1-6 and V is TRBV27; D is perhaps TRBD1 (5 bases). Trimming removed 7 bases at V and 5 bases at J, with 18 bases between. From germline, CDR1 is MNHEY and CDR2 SMNVEV (reference sequence). CDR3 size: 16 residues. The CDR3 DNA is TGTGCCAGCACCCCCCGGGGGGGTTGGAATAATTCACCCCTCCACTTT. Its translation: CASTPRGGWNNSPLHF.

This clone occurred a few times. V gene TRBV3-1 (or the pseudogene TRBV3-2) combines with J gene TRBJ1-6, with D unresolved. Trimming cost V 1 base and J 3 bases, with 4 bases left between them. The CDR3 is 14 amino acids. Germline CDR1 is LGHDT and CDR2 is YNNKEL (reference sequence). CDR3 DNA: TGTGCCAGCAGCCAAGGGAGCTATAATTCACCCCTCCACTTT. Amino acid sequence: CASSQGSYNSPLHF.

The CDR3 here is CASSVQGSSHEQYF. The CDR3, as DNA: TGTGCCAGCAGCGTACAAGGGAGTTCCCACGAGCAGTACTTC. The V call is TRBV9, the J call TRBJ2-7; D is perhaps TRBD2 (5 bases). In germline, CDR1 is SGDLS, CDR2 YYNGEE. The V and J ends lost 1 base and 5 bases respectively, with 13 bases between them. The CDR3 has 14 amino acids.

This clone turned up a few times. The rearrangement uses TRBV5-4 and TRBJ2-5, with a tentative D call TRBD2 (6 bases). CDR1 is SGHNT and CDR2 is YYREEE in the germline V gene (reference sequence). V lost 0 bases, J lost 9 bases, and 12 bases lay in between. The CDR3 has 13 residues. The CDR3 coding sequence is TGTGCCAGCAGCTTGGGATTTTGGGAGGCCCAGTACTTC. It encodes CASSLGFWEAQYF.

V gene TRBV12-3 or TRBV12-4 combines with J gene TRBJ1-2; D not resolved. The V end was cut by 3 bases, the J end by 0 bases, with 5 bases between. The CDR3 spans 13 residues. The CDR3 DNA is TGTGCCAGCAGTTTTAATGCTAACTATGGCTACACCTTC. This codes for CASSFNANYGYTF.

This clone has just a few counts. The chain recombines TRBV7-3 with TRBJ1-3; a weak D match, TRBD1 (5 bases). V lost 5 bases and J 4 bases, leaving 12 bases between the germline ends. The CDR3 runs to 14 residues. The germline gives CDR1 SGHTA, CDR2 FQGTGA. The CDR3 region is CASSPGGAGNTIYF. The CDR3 nucleotides read TGTGCCAGCAGCCCCGGGGGAGCAGGAAACACCATATATTTT.